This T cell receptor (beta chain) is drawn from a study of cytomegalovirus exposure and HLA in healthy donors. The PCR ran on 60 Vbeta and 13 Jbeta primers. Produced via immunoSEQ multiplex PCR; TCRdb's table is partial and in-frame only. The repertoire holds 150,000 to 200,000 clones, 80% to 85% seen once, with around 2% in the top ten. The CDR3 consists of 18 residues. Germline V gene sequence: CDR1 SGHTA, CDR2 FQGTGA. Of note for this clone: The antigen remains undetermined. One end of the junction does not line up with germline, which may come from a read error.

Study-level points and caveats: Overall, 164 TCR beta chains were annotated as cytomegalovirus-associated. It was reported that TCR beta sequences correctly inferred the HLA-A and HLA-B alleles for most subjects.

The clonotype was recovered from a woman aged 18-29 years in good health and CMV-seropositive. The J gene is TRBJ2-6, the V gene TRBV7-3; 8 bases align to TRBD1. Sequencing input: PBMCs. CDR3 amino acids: CASSFGQGIGSGANGLTF. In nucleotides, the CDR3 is TGTGCCAGCAGCTTTGGACAGGGAATAGGCTCTGGGGCCAACGGCCTGACTTTC.